The text below deals with one TCR beta chain. This clonotype was counted a few times. It has no known antigen specificity. No base quality values were provided; no much bigger clone lies one nucleotide off. This entry belongs to a study of early T cells in non-severe SARS-CoV-2 infection (dated by TCRdb to the early 2020s). Regarding the complete study: Because TCR sequencing relied on bulk RNA taken from unsorted whole blood, pairing of alpha and beta chains was not possible.

The paper as a whole reports these results and caveats: VDJdb matching was skewed toward anti-spike CD8 responses and likely underestimated virus-specific expansions by missing private and CD4 specificities.

Library creation used 5' RACE. The sequencer was a NextSeq 500. The TCR library protocol attached unique molecular identifiers to individual cDNA molecules to correct for sequencing error and PCR bias. Sequencing covered both TCR alpha and beta chains, and within each sample the abundances of alpha and beta sequences were tightly co-correlated. The authors' pipeline ran thus. Decombinator V4 was used to annotate TCR sequences for V gene, J gene and CDR3. Expanded TCRs were defined as changing significantly between any two time points under a Poisson model with p below 0.0001. TCR abundances were normalised to the total number of TCRs sequenced per sample and expressed as counts per million. MAIT TCRs were defined by TRAV1-2 paired with TRAJ12, TRAJ20 or TRAJ33, and iNKT TCRs by TRAV10 paired with TRAJ18. A search of VDJdb, accessed on 1 November 2021, was run for TCRs annotated to CMV, EBV and SARS-CoV-2, with TCRs annotated for multiple antigens excluded. TCRdb applied fastp at Q25 and MiXCR to the public reads, then kept only in-frame beta chains. Identical CDR3 proteins give one entry, which carries the most common genes and DNA. The V and J calls were determined by TCRdb, not by the authors. Across this sample there are 76,000 or so distinct CDR3 sequences, with 10% to 12% seen only once. Together, the top ten hold approximately 4.5% of the sample.

V is cut back by 6 bases and J by 0 bases, with 7 bases in the junction unmatched. Via the germline V gene, CDR1 is LGHNA and CDR2 YNFKEQ. The CDR3 measures 16 amino acids from cysteine to phenylalanine. Only CDR3 DNA is held: 48 bases, read in frame from base 1. This was a case-control study nested in a cohort of healthcare workers in London, UK, who had nasopharyngeal swab PCR tests and blood samples taken every week. Healthcare workers were recruited between 23 and 31 March 2020, during the week of the UK lockdown, and were followed weekly for up to about 16 weeks. Sequencing input: whole blood. This receptor was obtained from an adult who was a healthcare worker with PCR-confirmed SARS-CoV-2 infection or an uninfected control (not recorded which). In this chain, TRBV4-2 is recombined with TRBJ2-7, and 11 junction bases match TRBD2. CDR3 sequence: CASRRELAGDSYEQYF. The nucleotide sequence is given as TGTGCCAGCAGACGAGAACTAGCGGGGGACTCCTACGAGCAGTACTTC.